This T cell receptor (beta chain) was found in a study of T cell repertoires in cytomegalovirus infection. The wider study: Based on public TCR beta signatures, there were indications of CMV infection and of a matching HLA type. Study-level points and caveats: Within the response measured ex vivo, HLA-C-restricted CMV-specific TCR beta clonotypes were dominant.

As concerns this clonotype: Its target is not known.

TCRdb called the reads again in MiXCR, with one record for every CDR3 protein. The sample lists 680,000 or so distinct CDR3 sequences; approximately 34% were seen once. From germline, CDR1 is SGHTA and CDR2 FQGTGA. The V and J ends lost 7 bases and 6 bases, in that order; junction bases with no gene match: 14. This CDR3 has 16 amino acids. The genes are TRBV7-3 and TRBJ2-3, with 9 bases that match TRBD2. The TCR originated in a human donor in good health (CMV status not recorded). Some clones in this sample may be carry-over from other donors' samples. The sequenced material came from PBMCs. The DNA for the CDR3 is TGTGCCAGCAACCTTAATAGGGCGGGGGGGCCGGATACGCAGTATTTT. Translation: CASNLNRAGGPDTQYF.